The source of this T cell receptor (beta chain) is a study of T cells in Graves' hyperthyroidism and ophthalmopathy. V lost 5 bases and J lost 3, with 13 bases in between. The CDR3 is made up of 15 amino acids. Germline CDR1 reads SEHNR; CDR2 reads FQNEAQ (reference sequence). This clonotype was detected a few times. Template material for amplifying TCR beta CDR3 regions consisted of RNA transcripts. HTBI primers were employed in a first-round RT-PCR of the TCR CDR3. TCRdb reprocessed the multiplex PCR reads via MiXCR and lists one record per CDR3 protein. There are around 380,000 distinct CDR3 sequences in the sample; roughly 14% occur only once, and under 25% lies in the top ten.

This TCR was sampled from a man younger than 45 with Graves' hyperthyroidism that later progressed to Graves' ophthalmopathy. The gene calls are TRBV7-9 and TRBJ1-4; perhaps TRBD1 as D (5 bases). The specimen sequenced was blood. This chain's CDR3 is CASSLLGVPNEKLFF. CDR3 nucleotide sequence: TGTGCCAGCAGCCTTCTGGGGGTGCCTAATGAAAAACTGTTTTTT.